Sequencing of this T cell receptor (beta chain) was carried out in a study of Graves' ophthalmopathy and Graves' hyperthyroidism. CDR1 is MNHNY and CDR2 is SVGAGI in the germline V gene (reference sequence). V was trimmed by 4 bases and J by 3 bases, leaving 10 bases between them. The CDR3 is 13 residues long. From RNA, the CDR3 regions of TCR beta chains were amplified and sequenced. Amplification began with first-round RT-PCR using HTBI primers, then second-round multiplex PCR was performed. TCRdb passed the multiplex PCR reads through MiXCR, listing each CDR3 protein once. The sample has around 1.1 million distinct CDR3 sequences, about 40% seen once; the top ten hold around 10%. This clonotype was seen many times.

This chain connects TRBV6-6 to TRBJ2-7; D call uncertain. This TCR was sampled from an adult man with Graves' hyperthyroidism. The material sequenced was peripheral blood or thyroid tissue (not recorded which). CDR3 sequence (DNA): TGTGCCAGCAGTTTGCAGAGCTTCTACGAGCAGTACTTC. Its translation is CASSLQSFYEQYF.